The T cell receptor beta chain under discussion was sequenced for a study of persistence of HIV-infected CD4 T cells. Looked up from germline, CDR1 is SGHRS and CDR2 is YFSETQ. Unmatched junction bases numbered 7, after V lost 7 bases and J lost 2 bases. This CDR3 is built from 15 residues. The immunoSEQ assay was version 4, run in survey mode. The assay was immunoSEQ multiplex PCR, and TCRdb's table has in-frame clones only and misses some. This sample yields tens of thousands of clones, of which about 88% are seen a single time; about 0.46% belongs to the top ten. For this clone: Its specificity is unknown.

Anti-CD3/anti-CD28 beads served as a nonspecific positive control stimulus. CD4+ T cells upregulating both CD40 ligand and CD69 were sorted as responding cells. This TCR derives from an adult woman with HIV who was CMV-seropositive. This sequence joins TRBV5-1 and TRBJ1-3; 9 bases map to TRBD1. This material consisted of CD4+ T cells sorted from PBMCs after roughly 18-hour stimulation, taken from a patient who received antiretroviral therapy. This CDR3 reads CASRRTGDAGNTIYF. The CDR3 DNA reads TGCGCCAGCCGACGGACAGGGGATGCTGGAAACACCATATATTTT.